These 5 T cell receptor beta chains originate from one sample sequenced in a study of siplizumab effects on memory and regulatory T cells. Assay used: immunoSEQ multiplex PCR; TCRdb lists only in-frame clones, some missing. This sample has approximately 100,000 clones, with 93% found just once. The sequenced material came from non-Treg CD4+ T cells sorted from blood. All receptors derive from a human donor in good health.

The V call is TRBV5-1, the J call TRBJ1-3, with D maybe TRBD1 (5 bases). Trimming took off 5 bases at V and 2 bases at J, with 11 bases between the two ends. Per germline, CDR1 SGHRS and CDR2 YFSETQ. This CDR3 contains 14 residues. The CDR3 nucleotides read TGCGCCAGCAGTTCCGGGGCCACTGGAAACACCATATATTTT. As protein: CASSSGATGNTIYF.

J is TRBJ2-1 and V is TRBV30; 10 bases agree with TRBD2. V trimming: 5 bases; J trimming: 9 bases; junction bases outside the gene matches: 4. The CDR3 extends over 12 amino acids. Germline V CDR1 and CDR2: GTSNPN, SVGIG (reference sequence). The CDR3 here is CAWLTSGAEQFF. CDR3 coding DNA: TGTGCCTGGCTAACTAGCGGGGCTGAGCAGTTCTTC.

This sequence joins TRBV7-2 and TRBJ1-5, with D tentatively TRBD1 (5 bases). Germline CDR1 reads SGHTA; CDR2 reads FQGNSA. This CDR3 contains 16 residues. Between the trimmed V and J ends, which lost 2 bases and 0 bases, there was a span of 11 bases. The DNA of the CDR3 is TGTGCCAGCAGCTTAATCTCAGGGCTTAGCAATCAGCCCCAGCATTTT. This codes for CASSLISGLSNQPQHF.

J is TRBJ1-1 and V is TRBV11-1; D is ambiguous. CDR3 length: 13 amino acids. Trimming left V 5 bases short and J 1 base short, with 8 bases between. Germline CDR1 reads SGHAT; CDR2 reads FQDESV (reference sequence). The CDR3 DNA sequence: TGTGCCAGCAGCCTTCAGGAGAACACTGAAGCTTTCTTT. Its protein product is CASSLQENTEAFF. Complete variable domain (other parts from reference TRBV11-1 and TRBJ1-1): EAEVAQSPRYKITEKSQAVAFWCDPISGHATLYWYRQILGQGPELLVQFQDESVVDDSQLPKDRFSAERLKGVDSTLKIQPAELGDSAMYLCASSLQENTEAFFGQGTRLTVV.

This clone was seen just once. The V gene is TRBV9, the J gene TRBJ1-2, with D tentatively TRBD1 (5 bases). Trimming left V 7 bases short and J 0 bases short, with 13 bases between. The CDR3 loop spans 14 amino acids. Per the germline V gene, CDR1 is SGDLS and CDR2 is YYNGEE. This CDR3 is CASQRGRPNYGYTF. The CDR3 DNA follows: TGTGCCAGCCAGAGGGGCAGACCTAACTATGGCTACACCTTC.